This T cell receptor beta chain was identified during a study of T cells in Graves' hyperthyroidism and ophthalmopathy. Study details: Peripheral blood specimens were obtained at initial diagnosis, prior to any treatment.

Overall study results and limits: Most thyroid-expanded clonotypes above 0.001 were also found in blood.

CDR1 and CDR2 from the germline V gene are SQVTM and ANQGSEA. The V end was cut by 4 bases, the J end by 5 bases, with 20 bases between. The CDR3 length is 15 residues. Details on this clonotype: The antigen remains undetermined. A read error is possible here, since a much larger clone lies one base away.

What was amplified from RNA transcripts were TCR beta CDR3 regions. When the TCR CDR3 underwent first-round RT-PCR, the HTBI primer set was used. TCRdb called the multiplex PCR reads again in MiXCR, with one record for every CDR3 protein. Among 500,000 or so distinct CDR3 sequences, 17% were seen once, and the ten largest hold under 20%. Disease duration was under 3 months in the ophthalmopathy patients, who also had a Clinical Activity Score of at least 3 and a NOSPECS grade of at least 4. The V gene is TRBV29-1, the J gene TRBJ1-1, with D tentatively TRBD1 (5 bases). Sequences were obtained from blood. This receptor was taken from a woman aged 18-29 years with Graves' ophthalmopathy. This CDR3 is CSVGDPAGLRTEAFF. CDR3 nucleotide sequence: TGCAGCGTTGGAGATCCGGCAGGGTTAAGGACTGAAGCTTTCTTT.